This TCR beta chain is from a study of CD8 T cells in Susac syndrome. The authors reverse transcribed roughly 0.5 to 1 ug RNA with random hexamers. TCRdb reanalysed the immunoSEQ multiplex PCR reads using MiXCR and keeps one entry per CDR3 protein. The sample holds more than 200,000 distinct CDR3 sequences, about 93% seen once. The CDR3 has 14 amino acids. The V and J ends lost 10 bases and 4 bases respectively, with 20 bases between them. Germline CDR1 MNHNY, CDR2 SVGAGI (reference sequence). The multiple sclerosis control cohort comprised treatment-naive individuals presenting with stable or active relapsing-remitting disease. In contrast to the negatively isolated CD8+ and CD4+ T cells, TEMRA cells were FACS-enriched.

The sequencing input was CD4+ T cells from PBMCs. The chain couples TRBV6-6 to TRBJ2-7, with D maybe TRBD1 (5 bases). The clonotype comes from a human donor with multiple sclerosis. The CDR3 region has the DNA TGTGCCACAGCATCGCCCGAGAAGGGGTACGAGCAGTACGTC. It yields the protein CATASPEKGYEQYV.